This is a list of T cell receptor beta chains from one sample in a study of cytomegalovirus exposure and HLA in healthy donors. Profiled with immunoSEQ multiplex PCR; TCRdb holds only in-frame clones, not every one. The profile shows 55,000 to 80,000 clones, roughly 82% of them singletons. What was sequenced was PBMCs. The source is a man between 18 and 35 years old in good health and CMV-seronegative. The CDR3 runs from the conserved cysteine through the conserved F or W. D genes are given only for firm matches. Rows may omit the clone size; those that give it use once, few, many or a size class.

v_gene	d_gene	len	j_gene	abundance	CDR3nt	CDR3aa
TRBV19	NA	12	TRBJ2-5	NA	TGTGCCAGCCGGGGAAGGTCGGAGACCCAGTACTTC	CASRGRSETQYF
TRBV30	TRBD1	15	TRBJ1-2	NA	TGTGCCTGGAGGGGCCGGGACAGCTTTTATGGTGGCTACACCTTC	CAWRGRDSFYGGYTF
TRBV7-3	NA	14	TRBJ2-7	NA	TGTGCCAGCAGCTTCGGCGGGGATGGGAGCGAGCAGTACTTC	CASSFGGDGSEQYF
TRBV28	NA	13	TRBJ1-1	NA	TGTGCCAGCAGTTTAGCAGGGGTTAGTAGAGCTTTCTTT	CASSLAGVSRAFF
TRBV29-1	TRBD1	12	TRBJ1-4	few	TGCAGCGTAGGGACAGAAAATGAAAAACTGTTTTTT	CSVGTENEKLFF
TRBV6-5	NA	12	TRBJ2-5	NA	TGTGCCACTAGGCGGGTTGGAGAGACCCAGTACTTC	CATRRVGETQYF
TRBV4-1	NA	15	TRBJ1-6	NA	TGCGCCAGCAGCCAAGAGTCAGGGGTTAATTCACCCCTCCACTTT	CASSQESGVNSPLHF
TRBV7-9	NA	13	TRBJ2-5	NA	TGTGCCACCCTAAGGAGGGGGGGAGAGACCCAGTACTTC	CATLRRGGETQYF
TRBV7-2	TRBD2	15	TRBJ2-7	NA	TGTGCCAGCAGCCCCATAGCGGGGGGTCGGGACGAGCAGTACTTC	CASSPIAGGRDEQYF
TRBV19	NA	15	TRBJ2-4	few	TGTGCCAGTAGTACGGGAGCCCTAGCCAAAAACATTCAGTACTTC	CASSTGALAKNIQYF
TRBV6-1	NA	13	TRBJ1-1	NA	TGTGCCACCTCGGAGGGGGGGACTACTGAAGCTTTCTTT	CATSEGGTTEAFF
TRBV29-1	TRBD2	15	TRBJ2-2	NA	TGCAGCGTTGAAGGTGATAGCGGGGTCTCCGGGGAGCTGTTTTTT	CSVEGDSGVSGELFF
TRBV7-9	NA	12	TRBJ2-1	NA	TGTGCCAGCAGCTTTTCATCTAGGGAGGAGTTCTTC	CASSFSSREEFF
TRBV6-1	TRBD1	12	TRBJ2-5	NA	TGTGCCAGCGACAGGGATAGAGAGACCCAGTACTTC	CASDRDRETQYF
TRBV6-4	TRBD1	14	TRBJ1-1	NA	TGTGCCAGCAGTGAACAGGGGGACGGCACTGAAGCTTTCTTT	CASSEQGDGTEAFF
TRBV19	NA	12	TRBJ1-6	NA	TGTGCCAGTAGCGCGGGGATTTCACCCCTCCACTTT	CASSAGISPLHF
TRBV6-5	TRBD2	11	TRBJ2-5	NA	TGTGCCAGCGGGGAGGGAGAGACCCAGTACTTC	CASGEGETQYF
TRBV18	TRBD1	15	TRBJ1-2	NA	TGTGCCAGCTCACCGGGACAGGGAAGGAACTATGGCTACACCTTC	CASSPGQGRNYGYTF
TRBV28	NA	14	TRBJ1-6	NA	TGTGCCAGCAACTTAGTGCTGTTGTACTCACCCCTCCACTTT	CASNLVLLYSPLHF
TRBV6-5	TRBD1	13	TRBJ1-3	NA	TGTGCCAGCAGCAGGGGGACTGGAAACACCATATATTTT	CASSRGTGNTIYF
TRBV15	TRBD1	13	TRBJ2-7	NA	TGTGCCACGGAGGACAGGGGGACCTACGAGCAGTACTTC	CATEDRGTYEQYF
TRBV27	TRBD2	15	TRBJ2-3	NA	TGTGCCAGCAGTTTTTCGCTAGCGGTCACAGATACGCAGTATTTT	CASSFSLAVTDTQYF
TRBV19	TRBD2	14	TRBJ2-1	once	TGTGCCAGTAGTATTGGGACTAGCTACAATGAGCAGTTCTTC	CASSIGTSYNEQFF
TRBV5-1	TRBD1	15	TRBJ1-5	few	TGCGCCAGCAGGCGCGGACAGGGGGAAAATCAGCCCCAGCATTTT	CASRRGQGENQPQHF
TRBV28	NA	14	TRBJ2-7	NA	TGTGCCAGCAGTTTACCGCAGGGAAACTACGAGCAGTACTTC	CASSLPQGNYEQYF
TRBV5-1	TRBD2	15	TRBJ2-7	NA	TGCGCCAGCAGCTTAAAGCCGGGACTACAATACGAGCAGTACTTC	CASSLKPGLQYEQYF
TRBV5-1	NA	15	TRBJ2-3	once	TGCGCCAGCAGCTTGGACGCACCAGCGCCAGATACGCAGTATTTT	CASSLDAPAPDTQYF
TRBV19	TRBD1	14	TRBJ2-5	NA	TGTGCCAGTGAGACAGGGGGCCCAGGGGGGACCCAGTACTTC	CASETGGPGGTQYF
TRBV10-3	NA	15	TRBJ2-6	NA	TGTGCCATCAATCCCGGGTCTACTGGGGCCAACGTCCTGACTTTC	CAINPGSTGANVLTF
TRBV10-3	TRBD2	16	TRBJ2-5	once	TGTGCCATCAACAAACGGACTAGCGGGAACCAAGAGACCCAGTACTTC	CAINKRTSGNQETQYF
TRBV28	TRBD2	19	TRBJ2-1	few	TGTGCCAGCATTCCTGGGCTAGCGGGAGAGGGGGGCTCCTACAATGAGCAGTTCTTC	CASIPGLAGEGGSYNEQFF
TRBV28	NA	12	TRBJ1-5	NA	TGTGCCAGCAGGGCGGATCGACAGCCCCAGCATTTT	CASRADRQPQHF
TRBV7-3	NA	15	TRBJ2-5	NA	TGTGCCAGCAGCTTAATGAGGAGCAGCCAAGAGACCCAGTACTTC	CASSLMRSSQETQYF
TRBV7-9	NA	13	TRBJ1-4	NA	TGTGCCAGCAGCTCAGAGGGGGTGCATAGACTGTTTTTT	CASSSEGVHRLFF
TRBV19	NA	12	TRBJ2-5	NA	TGTGCCAGTAGTATAGATCAGGAGACCCAGTACTTC	CASSIDQETQYF
TRBV14	TRBD2	17	TRBJ2-3	NA	TGTGCCAGCAGCCGTCGACTAGCGGGGGCTAGCACAGATACGCAGTATTTT	CASSRRLAGASTDTQYF
TRBV5-1	TRBD1	18	TRBJ1-4	NA	TGCGCCAGCAGCTCCTCTGGACAGGGGAGGGCAACTAATGAAAAACTGTTTTTT	CASSSSGQGRATNEKLFF
TRBV30	NA	13	TRBJ2-3	NA	TGTGCCTGGAGTGCGGAGGGCTCAGATACGCAGTATTTT	CAWSAEGSDTQYF
TRBV10-3	TRBD1	15	TRBJ1-1	once	TGTGCCATCAAGCGGTTTAGTGAGGGGGCCGCTGAAGCTTTCTTT	CAIKRFSEGAAEAFF
TRBV6-1	NA	15	TRBJ2-7	once	TGTGCCAGCAGTGAATCAGGGATCGGACCTTACGAGCAGTACTTC	CASSESGIGPYEQYF
TRBV13	TRBD1	14	TRBJ2-7	once	TGTGCCAGCAGCGTAACCCTAACAGGGGACGAGCAGTACTTC	CASSVTLTGDEQYF
TRBV19	TRBD1	16	TRBJ1-2	NA	TGTGCCAGTAGTCCTTTGACAGGGGGCGCGAACTATGGCTACACCTTC	CASSPLTGGANYGYTF
TRBV29-1	TRBD2	18	TRBJ2-3	NA	TGCAGCGTTGAAGCCCTCTCAGCGGGAGTGGATCCTTCAGATACGCAGTATTTT	CSVEALSAGVDPSDTQYF
TRBV11-2	TRBD1	15	TRBJ1-2	NA	TGTGCCAGCAGCTTAGTAACTGGGACAGGGGATGGCTACACCTTC	CASSLVTGTGDGYTF
TRBV5-1	NA	14	TRBJ1-6	NA	TGCGCCAGCAGAGGAGACAGTTTCGGTTCACCCCTCCACTTT	CASRGDSFGSPLHF
TRBV2	TRBD1	19	TRBJ1-3	NA	TGTGCCAGCAGAGACAGGGGAGCCTTAAAGACGGGACGTGGAAACACCATATATTTT	CASRDRGALKTGRGNTIYF
TRBV9	NA	15	TRBJ2-7	NA	TGTGCCAGCAGCGTGTCGGGACACGGAACCTACGAGCAGTACTTC	CASSVSGHGTYEQYF
TRBV28	TRBD1	24	TRBJ2-3	NA	TGTGCCAGCAGTTCTATCGCCCCGAGCCCCCCGGTTGGAAACAGGGGTTCTAGCACAGATACGCAGTATTTT	CASSSIAPSPPVGNRGSSTDTQYF
TRBV19	NA	14	TRBJ1-2	once	TGTGCCAGTAGTACTAGTAGGGAGTACAATGGCTACACCTTC	CASSTSREYNGYTF
TRBV28	NA	14	TRBJ2-1	NA	TGTGCCAGCAGATTACAGGGTTCGTACAATGAGCAGTTCTTC	CASRLQGSYNEQFF
TRBV9	TRBD1	15	TRBJ2-7	once	TGTGCCAGCAACAGTGGGGGACAGGTTTTCTACGAGCAGTACTTC	CASNSGGQVFYEQYF
TRBV28	NA	15	TRBJ1-1	NA	TGTGCCAGCATTTCCTCAGGGGTAGGTGGCACTGAAGCTTTCTTT	CASISSGVGGTEAFF
TRBV5-4	NA	15	TRBJ2-3	few	TGTGCCAGCAGCTTGGACCAGGGAAGCACAGATACGCAGTATTTT	CASSLDQGSTDTQYF
TRBV2	TRBD1	15	TRBJ2-3	NA	TGTGCCAGCAGTCCTACAGGGGGTAGCACAGATACGCAGTATTTT	CASSPTGGSTDTQYF
TRBV6-1	TRBD1	14	TRBJ1-1	NA	TGTGCCAGCAGTCCTACAGGGGGCAACACTGAAGCTTTCTTT	CASSPTGGNTEAFF